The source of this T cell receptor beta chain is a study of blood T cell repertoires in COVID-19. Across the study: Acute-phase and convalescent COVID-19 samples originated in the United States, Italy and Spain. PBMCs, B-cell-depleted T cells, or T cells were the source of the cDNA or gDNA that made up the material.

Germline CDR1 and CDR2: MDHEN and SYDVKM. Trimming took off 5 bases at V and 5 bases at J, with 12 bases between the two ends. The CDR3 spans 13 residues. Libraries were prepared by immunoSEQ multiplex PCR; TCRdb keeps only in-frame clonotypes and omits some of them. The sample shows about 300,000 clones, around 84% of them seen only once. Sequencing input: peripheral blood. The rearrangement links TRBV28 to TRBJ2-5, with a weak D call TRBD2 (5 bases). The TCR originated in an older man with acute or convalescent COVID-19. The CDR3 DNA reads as TGTGCCAGCAGTCCCCCCGGGATCGAGACCCAGTACTTC. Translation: CASSPPGIETQYF.